A single T cell receptor beta chain is shown here with its context. This sample is drawn from a study of human T cells and chemical hapten exposure. MiXCR, applied by TCRdb to the RACE reads, yields one record per CDR3 protein. The repertoire has approximately 110,000 distinct CDR3 sequences, 34% of them found once; the top ten carry roughly 2.5%. Time point indicated: patch test 3, about 24 weeks after DPC sensitization. Treatment of the sample: therapeutic diphenylcyclopropenone sensitization with weekly scalp DPC. Sequencing was performed on whole blood, taken in connection with sensitization to the hapten diphenylcyclopropenone (DPC). The sequence derives from a man between 35 and 55 years old with alopecia areata. Some clones in this sample may be carry-over from other donors' samples.

This CDR3 is CASSPSDEGLNTEAFF. The DNA for the CDR3 is TGTGCCAGCAGCCCAAGTGATGAGGGCTTGAACACTGAAGCTTTCTTT. This chain uses TRBV13 with TRBJ1-1, with D unclear. The germline V gene encodes CDR1 PRHDT and CDR2 FYEKMQ (reference sequence). The CDR3 has 16 residues. Trimming cost V 5 bases and J 0 bases, with 16 bases left between them. Together with reference TRBV13 and TRBJ1-1, the CDR3 gives the full variable domain: AAGVIQSPRHLIKEKRETATLKCYPIPRHDTVYWYQQGPGQDPQFLISFYEKMQSDKGSIPDRFSAQQFSDYHSELNMSSLELGDSALYFCASSPSDEGLNTEAFFGQGTRLTVV.